The subject of this entry is one T cell receptor (beta chain). As yet, its antigen is unknown. For TCR beta, libraries came from quantitative 5'-RACE with molecular barcodes. TCRdb processed the 5' RACE reads anew with MiXCR; each CDR3 protein has one entry. Among 330,000 or so distinct CDR3 sequences listed, 7% to 9% were seen once. These data are taken from a study of CD8 T cells in ankylosing spondylitis. Study-level findings and limits: In synovial fluid and blood from reactive arthritis, some motif variants were previously reported. A motif of eight highly homologous TCR beta variants was seen as apparently characteristic of ankylosing spondylitis blood. Significant enrichment of disease-linked clones was reportedly seen in matched ankylosing spondylitis synovial fluid.

Trimming took 7 bases from V and 0 from J; bases not matched to a gene: 4. The germline V gene encodes CDR1 SNHLY and CDR2 FYNNEI. CDR3 length: 17 residues. The receptor was derived from a male donor with ankylosing spondylitis. The gene calls are TRBV2 and TRBJ2-1; 15 nucleotides agree with TRBD2. The sample comprised blood, either unsorted or a sorted T cell fraction (not recorded which). CDR3 bases: TGTGCCAGCATCGGACTAGCGGGAGGGAGCTCCTACAATGAGCAGTTCTTC. Protein product: CASIGLAGGSSYNEQFF.